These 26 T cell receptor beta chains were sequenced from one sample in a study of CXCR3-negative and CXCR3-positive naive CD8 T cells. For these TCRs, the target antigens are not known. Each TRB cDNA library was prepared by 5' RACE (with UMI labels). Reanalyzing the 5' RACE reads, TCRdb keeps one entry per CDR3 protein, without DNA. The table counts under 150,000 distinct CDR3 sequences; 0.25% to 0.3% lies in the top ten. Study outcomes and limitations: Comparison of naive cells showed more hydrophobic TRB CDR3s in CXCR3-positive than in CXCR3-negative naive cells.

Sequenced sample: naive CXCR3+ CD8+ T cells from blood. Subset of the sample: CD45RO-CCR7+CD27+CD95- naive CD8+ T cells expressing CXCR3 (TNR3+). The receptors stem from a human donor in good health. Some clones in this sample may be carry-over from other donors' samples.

The CDR3 is CASSYAGGGTGELFF. V and J are TRBV12-3 or TRBV12-4 and TRBJ2-2; TCRdb calls TRBD2, which cannot be checked without DNA. The CDR3 has 15 residues.

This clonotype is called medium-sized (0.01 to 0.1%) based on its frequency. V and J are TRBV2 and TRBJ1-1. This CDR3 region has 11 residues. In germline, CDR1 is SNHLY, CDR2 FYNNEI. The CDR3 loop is CASSDAGEAFF.

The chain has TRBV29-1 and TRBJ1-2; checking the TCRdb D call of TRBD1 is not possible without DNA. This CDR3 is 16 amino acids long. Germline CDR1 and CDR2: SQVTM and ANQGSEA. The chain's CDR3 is CSVEGGLTGHGYGYTF.

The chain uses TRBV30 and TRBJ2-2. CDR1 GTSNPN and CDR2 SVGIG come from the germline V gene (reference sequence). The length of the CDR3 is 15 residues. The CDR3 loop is CAWSVWVGGAGELFF.

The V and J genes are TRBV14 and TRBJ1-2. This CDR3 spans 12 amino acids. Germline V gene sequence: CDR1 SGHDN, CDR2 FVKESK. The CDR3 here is CASSSGDYGYTF.

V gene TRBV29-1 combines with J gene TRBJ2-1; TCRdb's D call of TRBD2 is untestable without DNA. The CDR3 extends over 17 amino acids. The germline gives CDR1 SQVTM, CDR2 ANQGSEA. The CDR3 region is CSVEGEATRDVYNEQFF.

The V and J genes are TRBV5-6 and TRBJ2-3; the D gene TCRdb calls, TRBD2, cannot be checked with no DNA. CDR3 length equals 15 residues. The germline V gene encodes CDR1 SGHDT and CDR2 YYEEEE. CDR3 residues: CASSPPRLMIDTQYF.

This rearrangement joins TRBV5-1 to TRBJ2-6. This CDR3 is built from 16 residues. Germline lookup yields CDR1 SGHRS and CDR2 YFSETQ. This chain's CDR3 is CASSLEVSSGANVLTF.

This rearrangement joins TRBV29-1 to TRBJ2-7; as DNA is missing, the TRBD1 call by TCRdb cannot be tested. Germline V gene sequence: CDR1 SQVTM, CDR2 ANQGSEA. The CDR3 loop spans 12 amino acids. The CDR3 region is CSGTGDSYEQYF.

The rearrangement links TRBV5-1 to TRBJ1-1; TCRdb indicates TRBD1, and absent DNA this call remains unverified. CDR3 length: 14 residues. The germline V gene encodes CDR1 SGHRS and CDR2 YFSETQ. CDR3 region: CASSWTGLNTEAFF.

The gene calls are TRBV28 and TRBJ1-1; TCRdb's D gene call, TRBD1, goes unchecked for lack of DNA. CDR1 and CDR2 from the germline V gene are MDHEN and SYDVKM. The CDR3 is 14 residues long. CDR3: CASSLYPGSPEAFF.

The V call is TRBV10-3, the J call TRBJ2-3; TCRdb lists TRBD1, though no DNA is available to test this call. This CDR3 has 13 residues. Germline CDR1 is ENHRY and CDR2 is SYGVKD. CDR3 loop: CAIGQGGTDTQYF.

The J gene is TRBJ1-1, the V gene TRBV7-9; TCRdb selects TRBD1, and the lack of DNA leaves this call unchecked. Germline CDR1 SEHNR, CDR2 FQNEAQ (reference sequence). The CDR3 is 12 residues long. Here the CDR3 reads CASSPPGPEAFF.

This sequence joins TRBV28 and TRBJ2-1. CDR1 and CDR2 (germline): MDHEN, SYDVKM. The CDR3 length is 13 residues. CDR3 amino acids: CASSFTRYNEQFF. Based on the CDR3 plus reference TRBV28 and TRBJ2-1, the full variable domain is DVKVTQSSRYLVKRTGEKVFLECVQDMDHENMFWYRQDPGLGLRLIYFSYDVKMKEKGDIPEGYSVSREKKERFSLILESASTNQTSMYLCASSFTRYNEQFFGPGTRLTVL.

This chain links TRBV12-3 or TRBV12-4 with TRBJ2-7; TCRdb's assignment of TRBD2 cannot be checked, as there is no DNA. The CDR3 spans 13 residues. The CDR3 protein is CASGDGSGYEQYF.

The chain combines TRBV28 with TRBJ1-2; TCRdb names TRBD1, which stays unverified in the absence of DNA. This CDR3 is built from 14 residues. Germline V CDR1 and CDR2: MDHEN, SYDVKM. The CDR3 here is CASSPIQGKQGYTF.

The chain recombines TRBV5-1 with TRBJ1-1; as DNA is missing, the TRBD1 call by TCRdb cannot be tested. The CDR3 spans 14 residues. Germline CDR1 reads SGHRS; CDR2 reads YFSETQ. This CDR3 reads CASSPWTENTEAFF.

This CDR3 is CASSLGPTGTGNQPQHF. The chain has TRBV5-1 and TRBJ1-5; as DNA is missing, the TRBD1 call by TCRdb cannot be tested. The CDR3 contains 17 residues. Germline V gives CDR1 SGHRS, CDR2 YFSETQ.

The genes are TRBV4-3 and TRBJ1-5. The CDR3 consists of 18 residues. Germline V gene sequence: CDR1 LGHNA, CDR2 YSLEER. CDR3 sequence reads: CASSPKHRLDLSNQTQHF.

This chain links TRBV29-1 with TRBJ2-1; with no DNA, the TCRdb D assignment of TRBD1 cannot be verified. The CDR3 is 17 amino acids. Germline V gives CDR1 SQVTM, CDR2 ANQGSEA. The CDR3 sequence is CSVTGTRWGGDYNEQFF.

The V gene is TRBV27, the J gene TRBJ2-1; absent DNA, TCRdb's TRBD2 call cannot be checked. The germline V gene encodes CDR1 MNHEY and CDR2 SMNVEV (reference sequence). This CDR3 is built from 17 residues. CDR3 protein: CASSPTDVASSYNEQFF.

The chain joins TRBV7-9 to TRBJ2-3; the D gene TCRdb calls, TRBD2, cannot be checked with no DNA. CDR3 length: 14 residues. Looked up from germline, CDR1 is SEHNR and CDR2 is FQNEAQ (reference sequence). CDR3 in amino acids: CASRPAGGTDTQYF.

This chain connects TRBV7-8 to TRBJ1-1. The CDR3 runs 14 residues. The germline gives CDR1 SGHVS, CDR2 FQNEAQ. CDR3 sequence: CASSLGVSNTEAFF.

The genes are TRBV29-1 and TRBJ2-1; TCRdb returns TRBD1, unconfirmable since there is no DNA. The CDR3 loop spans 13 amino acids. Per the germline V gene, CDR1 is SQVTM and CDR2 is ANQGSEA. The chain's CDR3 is CSVGSGGYNEQFF.

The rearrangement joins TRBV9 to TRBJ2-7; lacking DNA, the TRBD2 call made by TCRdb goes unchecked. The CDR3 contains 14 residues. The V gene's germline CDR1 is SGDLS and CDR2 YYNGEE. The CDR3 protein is CASSHGTRGYEQYF. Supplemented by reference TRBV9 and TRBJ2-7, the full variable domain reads DSGVTQTPKHLITATGQRVTLRCSPRSGDLSVYWYQQSLDQGLQFLIQYYNGEERAKGNILERFSAQQFPDLHSELNLSSLELGDSALYFCASSHGTRGYEQYFGPGTRLTVT.

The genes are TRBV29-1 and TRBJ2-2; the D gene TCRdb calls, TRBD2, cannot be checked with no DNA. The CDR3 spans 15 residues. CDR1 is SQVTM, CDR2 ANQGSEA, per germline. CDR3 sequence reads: CSVEDTSGSSGELFF.